A single sample gave rise to the 29 T cell receptor beta chains below, sequenced in a study of blood T cell repertoires in COVID-19 (dated by TCRdb to about 2020). The library was produced with the immunoSEQ multiplex PCR assay. TCRdb carries this immuneACCESS record with in-frame sequences only. Its versions omit some clonotypes, under half of them owing to an unresolved V gene in the studies checked, with the rest unexplained. The sample table holds 250,000 to 300,000 clones, of which 80% to 90% were seen once. 8% to 13% of the sample belongs to the ten largest clones. Sequenced input: peripheral blood. Source of these receptors: a woman between 65 and 79 years old with acute or convalescent COVID-19.

The chain uses TRBV5-8 and TRBJ2-5; D not certain. Germline CDR1 SGHTS, CDR2 YDEGEE. V was trimmed by 1 base and J by 4 bases, leaving 14 bases between them. CDR3 length equals 15 residues. The CDR3 protein is CASSLLYGSGETQYF. The CDR3 coding sequence is TGTGCCAGCAGCTTGCTATACGGGTCCGGAGAGACCCAGTACTTC.

The chain combines TRBV7-3 with TRBJ1-2; unclear D gene. Per germline, CDR1 SGHTA and CDR2 FQGTGA. The CDR3 loop spans 14 amino acids. Trimming stripped 2 bases from V and 4 bases from J, with 11 bases between. CDR3 residues: CASSLSSVAYGYTF. The CDR3 coding sequence is TGTGCCAGCAGCTTATCCTCAGTAGCCTATGGCTACACCTTC. The full variable domain, with the rest looked up from reference TRBV7-3 and TRBJ1-2, is GAGVSQTPSNKVTEKGKYVELRCDPISGHTALYWYRQSLGQGPEFLIYFQGTGAADDSGLPNDRFFAVRPEGSVSTLKIQRTERGDSAVYLCASSLSSVAYGYTFGSGTRLTVV.

The V and J genes are TRBV4-2 and TRBJ2-1, with 10 positions matching TRBD2. The J segment lost 7 bases and the V segment lost 0 bases, leaving 6 bases of the junction unmatched. Germline loops: CDR1 LGHNA, CDR2 YNFKEQ. CDR3 length: 16 residues. The CDR3 DNA reads TGTGCCAGCAGCCAAGATGAAACTAGCGGGGTTAATGAGCAGTTCTTC. Residues: CASSQDETSGVNEQFF.

The rearrangement joins TRBV4-1 to TRBJ1-5; the D is unclear. The germline CDR1 and CDR2 sequences are MGHRA and YSYEKL. This CDR3 region has 15 residues. The V end was cut by 0 bases, the J end by 5 bases, with 11 bases between. The CDR3 nucleotides are TGCGCCAGCAGCCAAGATGGCGGAAGACATCAGCCCCAGCATTTT. Translation gives CASSQDGGRHQPQHF.

The CDR3 loop reads CASKQGDYGYTF. For the CDR3, the DNA is TGTGCCAGCAAACAGGGTGACTATGGCTACACCTTC. This chain joins TRBV6-5 and TRBJ1-2, with D possibly matching TRBD1 (6 bases). This CDR3 spans 12 amino acids. Trimming took 7 bases from V and 3 from J, leaving 9 bases between them. Looked up from germline, CDR1 is MNHEY and CDR2 is SVGAGI.

The V call is TRBV29-1, the J call TRBJ1-4; D ambiguous. The CDR3 spans 11 residues. Germline V gives CDR1 SQVTM, CDR2 ANQGSEA. The V and J ends lost 4 bases and 6 bases respectively, with 6 bases between them. The CDR3 protein is CSVAIHEKLFF. Written as DNA, the CDR3 is TGCAGCGTTGCAATCCATGAAAAACTGTTTTTT.

V and J are TRBV7-9 and TRBJ2-5, with 7 bases identical to TRBD1. Trimming took 2 bases from V and 5 from J; bases not matched to a gene: 8. The CDR3 is 15 residues long. CDR1 and CDR2 from the germline V gene are SEHNR and FQNEAQ (reference sequence). The CDR3 reads CASSLLGQSGETQYF. The CDR3 DNA reads as TGTGCCAGCAGCTTACTGGGACAGAGTGGGGAGACCCAGTACTTC.

The chain couples TRBV29-1 to TRBJ1-2, with a weak D call TRBD1 (5 bases). V dropped 2 bases and J dropped 6 bases, with 10 bases sitting between them. The CDR3 spans 12 residues. Germline V gives CDR1 SQVTM, CDR2 ANQGSEA. The CDR3 here is CSVEMRGHGYTF. In DNA, the CDR3 is TGCAGCGTTGAAATGCGGGGCCATGGCTACACCTTC.

This chain joins TRBV5-4 and TRBJ2-5; 7 bases line up with TRBD1. V dropped 0 bases and J dropped 3; count of bases not matched to a gene: 2. The CDR3 totals 14 residues. Germline V gene lookup returns CDR1 SGHNT and CDR2 YYREEE (reference sequence). CDR3 protein: CASSLAGTEETQYF. As DNA, the CDR3 is TGTGCCAGCAGCTTGGCCGGGACAGAAGAGACCCAGTACTTC.

The chain couples TRBV2 to TRBJ2-3, with 9 bases fitting TRBD1. This CDR3 spans 16 amino acids. V dropped 5 bases and J dropped 4; count of bases not matched to a gene: 10. Germline values: CDR1 SNHLY, CDR2 FYNNEI. CDR3 sequence reads: CASSSGTGLGSDTQYF. The CDR3 nucleotides read TGTGCCAGCAGTTCGGGGACAGGGTTAGGGTCAGATACGCAGTATTTT.

The chain combines TRBV5-1 with TRBJ2-5, with TRBD2 matching over 10 bases. V was clipped by 3 bases and J by 5 bases; unmatched bases: 16. CDR3 size: 18 residues. Germline CDR1 SGHRS, CDR2 YFSETQ. CDR3 nucleotides: TGCGCCAGCAGCTACCCAACCCTCAGCGGGGGGGCTAGGGAGACCCAGTACTTC. Its translation is CASSYPTLSGGARETQYF.

This clone was seen a few times. This rearrangement joins TRBV2 to TRBJ1-5, with D unclear. This CDR3 has 17 amino acids. Trimming removed 2 bases at V and 0 bases at J, with 14 bases between. The germline V gene has CDR1 SNHLY and CDR2 FYNNEI. CDR3 amino acids: CASSEIAGQNSNQPQHF. The DNA of the CDR3 is TGTGCCAGCAGTGAAATTGCGGGCCAAAATAGCAATCAGCCCCAGCATTTT.

This clone was recorded only once. The chain carries TRBV5-6 and TRBJ1-1; tentatively, D is TRBD1 (5 bases). CDR1 SGHDT and CDR2 YYEEEE come from the germline V gene. The CDR3 runs 15 residues. Trimming stripped 3 bases from V and 1 base from J, with 13 bases between. The CDR3, as DNA: TGTGCCAGCAGCTCCCTAGGGGTTCCGAACACTGAAGCTTTCTTT. It is translated as CASSSLGVPNTEAFF.

Only one count was recorded for this clone. The CDR3 loop is CASKDPGMNTEAFF. CDR3 bases: TGCGCCAGCAAAGACCCAGGCATGAACACTGAAGCTTTCTTT. This rearrangement joins TRBV5-1 to TRBJ1-1; D is ambiguous. V gave up 6 bases and J gave up 0 bases, with 12 bases separating them. There are 14 residues in the CDR3. Germline CDR1 reads SGHRS; CDR2 reads YFSETQ.

The rearrangement uses TRBV19 and TRBJ1-2; possible D gene TRBD1, 6 bases. V lost 4 bases and J lost 4, with 10 bases in between. The germline gives CDR1 LNHDA, CDR2 SQIVND (reference sequence). The CDR3 has 13 amino acids. The CDR3 reads CASSTSGVYGYTF. CDR3 in DNA: TGTGCCAGTAGTACCTCAGGGGTCTATGGCTACACCTTC.

This rearrangement joins TRBV28 to TRBJ1-5; possible D gene TRBD1, 5 bases. Germline CDR1 is MDHEN and CDR2 is SYDVKM. V was pared by 11 bases and J by 3 bases, with 11 bases between. CDR3 size: 12 residues. The CDR3 region has the DNA TGTGCCTGTCAGGGCCTCAATCAGCCCCAGCATTTT. Residues: CACQGLNQPQHF.

The chain links TRBV5-1 to TRBJ1-1, with TRBD1 as a possible D gene (6 bases). Germline loops: CDR1 SGHRS, CDR2 YFSETQ. This CDR3 region has 16 residues. Trimming cost V 0 bases and J 0 bases, with 12 bases left between them. CDR3 nucleotide sequence: TGCGCCAGCAGCTTGGTGGGGACAAGTATGAACACTGAAGCTTTCTTT. As protein: CASSLVGTSMNTEAFF.

The chain combines TRBV7-2 with TRBJ1-1, with D perhaps TRBD1 (6 bases). The V and J ends lost 1 base and 6 bases respectively, with 12 bases between them. From germline, CDR1 is SGHTA and CDR2 FQGNSA. The CDR3 covers 14 residues. The CDR3 DNA sequence: TGTGCCAGCAGCTTAGACCGACAGGCTCCTGAAGCTTTCTTT. The encoded protein is CASSLDRQAPEAFF.

This rearrangement joins TRBV19 to TRBJ2-5, with D perhaps matching TRBD1 (5 bases). This CDR3 region has 12 residues. The germline CDR1 and CDR2 sequences are LNHDA and SQIVND (reference sequence). V shed 8 bases and J shed 5 bases, with 12 bases lying between them. CDR3 in amino acids: CASRQSGETQYF. CDR3 coding DNA: TGTGCCAGTCGACAGTCTGGGGAGACCCAGTACTTC.

This clone was observed a single time. The chain has TRBV19 and TRBJ1-3; no reliable D call. The V end was cut by 3 bases, the J end by 7 bases, with 16 bases between. Germline V gene sequence: CDR1 LNHDA, CDR2 SQIVND (reference sequence). The CDR3 is 15 residues long. The CDR3 DNA reads as TGTGCCAGTAGTATTGGCCCCACGCCCCCGAACACCATATATTTT. Its translation: CASSIGPTPPNTIYF.

The CDR3 sequence is CASSSQRGETQYF. The CDR3 nucleotides are TGTGCCAGTAGCTCCCAGCGGGGAGAGACCCAGTACTTC. The chain has TRBV19 and TRBJ2-5, with TRBD2 matching 7 bases. Germline V gene lookup returns CDR1 LNHDA and CDR2 SQIVND (reference sequence). The CDR3 is 13 residues long. Unmatched junction bases numbered 5, after V lost 6 bases and J lost 4 bases.

V and J are TRBV7-4 and TRBJ2-7; 8 bases agree with TRBD2. J was trimmed by 6 bases and V by 4 bases; bases with no gene match: 17. The CDR3 runs to 17 residues. The V gene's germline CDR1 is SGHVT and CDR2 SQSDAQ. CDR3 residues: CASSSNGMRRGAVEQYF. CDR3 coding DNA: TGTGCCAGCAGCTCTAACGGGATGAGGCGGGGGGCCGTCGAGCAGTACTTC.

The chain has TRBV6-5 and TRBJ1-6; D uncertain. Looked up from germline, CDR1 is MNHEY and CDR2 is SVGAGI. Trimming removed 6 bases at V and 14 bases at J, with 20 bases between. The CDR3 is 14 residues long. The CDR3 nucleotides read TGTGCCAGCAGCCCACGTCCGAGGGATGCGACCCTCCACTTT. It specifies CASSPRPRDATLHF.

The chain recombines TRBV11-3 with TRBJ1-1; 7 positions agree with TRBD1. CDR1 and CDR2 (germline): SGHNT, YENEEA. The CDR3 covers 16 residues. The junction had 5 bases not matched to a gene; V was cut back by 1 base and J by 0 bases. The CDR3 nucleotides read TGTGCCAGCAGCTTAGGGCAGGGGGAAATGAACACTGAAGCTTTCTTT. It is translated as CASSLGQGEMNTEAFF.

This chain joins TRBV20-1 and TRBJ1-2, with D maybe TRBD1 (5 bases). The V gene's germline CDR1 is DFQATT and CDR2 SNEGSKA (reference sequence). The CDR3 totals 11 residues. The CDR3 protein is CARGMAYGYTF. Here the CDR3 DNA reads TGCGCCCGGGGGATGGCCTATGGCTACACCTTC.

The CDR3 loop reads CASSLGRTGGIYEQYF. The DNA for the CDR3 is TGTGCCAGCAGCTTGGGTAGGACAGGGGGCATCTACGAGCAGTACTTC. V and J are TRBV5-8 and TRBJ2-7; 11 bases agree with TRBD1. The CDR3 contains 16 residues. The ends lost 0 bases at V and 3 bases at J; junction bases unmatched: 5. Germline values: CDR1 SGHTS, CDR2 YDEGEE.

The chain recombines TRBV3-1 (or the pseudogene TRBV3-2) with TRBJ2-1; 9 bases match TRBD2. The CDR3 length is 18 residues. J was trimmed by 7 bases and V by 1 base; bases with no gene match: 14. The germline CDR1 and CDR2 sequences are LGHDT and YNNKEL (reference sequence). CDR3 protein: CASSQVNSGGPRGNEQFF. Written as DNA, the CDR3 is TGTGCCAGCAGCCAAGTGAATAGCGGGGGCCCTAGGGGGAATGAGCAGTTCTTC.

V is TRBV24-1 and J is TRBJ1-4, with D possibly TRBD1 on 6 matching bases. The CDR3 loop spans 14 amino acids. Germline assignment: CDR1 KGHDR and CDR2 SFDVKD. V gave up 5 bases and J gave up 4 bases, with 10 bases separating them. CDR3 residues: CATSGRGINEKLFF. The CDR3 nucleotides are TGTGCCACCAGTGGAAGGGGGATTAATGAAAAACTGTTTTTT.

V usage is TRBV5-4 and J usage is TRBJ1-4, with 10 bases aligning to TRBD1. CDR1 and CDR2 from the germline V gene are SGHNT and YYREEE (reference sequence). V was clipped by 3 bases and J by 10 bases; unmatched bases: 6. This CDR3 region has 14 residues. CDR3 residues: CASSSEGQGRKLFF. Here the CDR3 DNA reads TGTGCCAGCAGCTCGGAGGGACAGGGGAGAAAACTGTTTTTT.